Presented here are 22 T cell receptor beta chains from one specimen sequenced in a study of cytomegalovirus exposure and HLA in healthy donors. The data were produced by immunoSEQ multiplex PCR, yet TCRdb's version contains in-frame clones alone and is incomplete. The sample consists of about 130,000 clones, about 80% of them appearing once. Sequencing input: PBMCs. These receptors all stem from a man aged 30 to 39 in good health and CMV-seropositive.

The chain joins TRBV6-1 to TRBJ1-1; the match to TRBD1 covers 10 bases. CDR1 and CDR2 (germline): MNHNS, SASEGT. This CDR3 is built from 14 residues. The V and J ends lost 6 bases and 4 bases, in that order; junction bases with no gene match: 5. The CDR3 sequence is CASREGQGITEAFF. CDR3 bases: TGTGCCAGCAGGGAGGGACAGGGGATCACTGAAGCTTTCTTT.

The chain is built from TRBV29-1 and TRBJ2-5, with TRBD1 as a possible D gene (5 bases). The CDR3 covers 11 residues. Germline V gene lookup returns CDR1 SQVTM and CDR2 ANQGSEA. The germline V and J ends were trimmed by 8 bases and 5 bases, with 12 bases remaining between them. CDR3 coding DNA: TGCAGCATTCTCCCAGGGGAGACCCAGTACTTC. As protein: CSILPGETQYF.

The genes are TRBV19 and TRBJ2-1, with 8 bases fitting TRBD2. V was pared by 1 base and J by 8 bases, with 7 bases of the junction left unmatched. This CDR3 spans 15 amino acids. Germline V gene data show CDR1 as LNHDA and CDR2 as SQIVND (reference sequence). CDR3 nucleotides: TGTGCCAGTAGTATAGTGGCGGGAGGAGCCGATGAGCAGTTCTTC. Translation gives CASSIVAGGADEQFF.

This chain connects TRBV7-3 to TRBJ2-1, with a possible D match to TRBD2 (6 bases). V lost 2 bases and J lost 3, with 14 bases in between. The CDR3 sequence is 16 residues long. CDR1 SGHTA and CDR2 FQGTGA come from the germline V gene. CDR3 loop: CASSLGLNPGYNEQFF. CDR3 bases: TGTGCCAGCAGCTTAGGACTAAACCCGGGCTACAATGAGCAGTTCTTC.

V gene TRBV7-9 combines with J gene TRBJ1-1; 9 bases are a match to TRBD1. V lost 3 bases to trimming and J lost 3 bases; unmatched junction nucleotides: 2. The CDR3 sequence is 14 residues long. The germline V gene has CDR1 SEHNR and CDR2 FQNEAQ (reference sequence). This CDR3 is CASSLGQGDTEAFF. CDR3 DNA: TGTGCCAGCAGCTTGGGACAGGGTGACACTGAAGCTTTCTTT.

The rearrangement uses TRBV5-6 and TRBJ2-5; a possible D gene is TRBD1 (5 bases). The CDR3 loop spans 14 amino acids. Trimming removed 2 bases at V and 5 bases at J, with 13 bases between. Germline CDR1 and CDR2: SGHDT and YYEEEE. The CDR3 reads CASSFFRVTETQYF. The CDR3 coding sequence is TGTGCCAGCAGCTTTTTCAGGGTTACCGAGACCCAGTACTTC.

The J gene is TRBJ1-1, the V gene TRBV2; D possibly corresponds to TRBD1 (5 bases). The CDR3 spans 15 residues. Deletions cut 4 bases from V and 6 bases from J, with 18 bases between. Germline values: CDR1 SNHLY, CDR2 FYNNEI. The CDR3 nucleotides read TGTGCCAGCAGTGTTCGGGGACCCGGGGGACCTGAAGCTTTCTTT. Translated, it gives CASSVRGPGGPEAFF.

This chain links TRBV7-2 with TRBJ2-2, with D possibly being TRBD2 (5 bases). Germline loops: CDR1 SGHTA, CDR2 FQGNSA. The V end was cut by 2 bases, the J end by 3 bases, with 16 bases between. The CDR3 loop spans 17 amino acids. CDR3 sequence: CASSLPGAAVHTGELFF. The CDR3 region has the DNA TGTGCCAGCAGCTTACCCGGAGCGGCGGTTCACACCGGGGAGCTGTTTTTT.

The chain links TRBV11-2 to TRBJ1-4, with D hard to call. The CDR3 is made up of 16 amino acids. CDR1 and CDR2 from the germline V gene are SGHAT and FQNNGV. V shed 6 bases and J shed 5 bases, with 19 bases lying between them. The CDR3 DNA reads as TGTGCCAGCAGTCCCCTGGCGGGAATCCTCAATGAAAAACTGTTTTTT. Translated: CASSPLAGILNEKLFF.

The chain joins TRBV4-2 to TRBJ1-4; a weak D match, TRBD1 (5 bases). V was trimmed by 1 base and J by 8 bases, leaving 11 bases between them. The V gene's germline CDR1 is LGHNA and CDR2 YNFKEQ. The CDR3 spans 14 residues. This CDR3 is CASSQGGVGEKLFF. As DNA, the CDR3 is TGTGCCAGCAGCCAAGGGGGGGTTGGGGAAAAACTGTTTTTT.

V is TRBV10-3 and J is TRBJ1-3; 9 nucleotides align to TRBD1. The germline V gene has CDR1 ENHRY and CDR2 SYGVKD. This CDR3 spans 15 amino acids. The J segment lost 4 bases and the V segment lost 6 bases, leaving 7 bases of the junction unmatched. This CDR3 reads CAIRGQGTSGNTIYF. The CDR3 region has the DNA TGTGCCATCAGGGGACAGGGAACTTCCGGAAACACCATATATTTT.

The chain uses TRBV11-2 and TRBJ1-5; perhaps TRBD1 as D (5 bases). Germline V CDR1 and CDR2: SGHAT, FQNNGV. Trimming left V 1 base short and J 6 bases short, with 10 bases between. The CDR3 has 14 amino acids. CDR3 loop: CASSLGPGGQPQHF. As DNA, the CDR3 is TGTGCCAGCAGCTTAGGCCCGGGGGGTCAGCCCCAGCATTTT.

The V gene is TRBV27, the J gene TRBJ2-2, with D perhaps matching TRBD2 (5 bases). The germline V and J ends were trimmed by 9 bases and 0 bases, with 8 bases remaining between them. Germline CDR1 MNHEY, CDR2 SMNVEV (reference sequence). This CDR3 is built from 13 residues. This CDR3 is CARSGSNTGELFF. The DNA of the CDR3 is TGTGCCAGATCGGGGTCGAACACCGGGGAGCTGTTTTTT.

This clone has a handful of counts. The chain carries TRBV28 and TRBJ2-7; a possible D gene is TRBD2 (6 bases). The germline V and J ends were trimmed by 6 bases and 3 bases, with 6 bases remaining between them. Germline V gene lookup returns CDR1 MDHEN and CDR2 SYDVKM. This CDR3 is 11 amino acids long. The CDR3 loop reads CASRTSYEQYF. DNA for the CDR3: TGTGCCAGCAGGACTAGCTACGAGCAGTACTTC.

This clone was seen only once. The gene calls are TRBV7-2 and TRBJ2-2, with TRBD2 matching over 8 bases. CDR1 SGHTA and CDR2 FQGNSA come from the germline V gene. V lost 1 base to trimming and J lost 4 bases; unmatched junction nucleotides: 5. The length of the CDR3 is 16 residues. The CDR3 DNA reads TGTGCCAGCAGCTTAGTAGCGGGGAAGGTCACCGGGGAGCTGTTTTTT. As protein: CASSLVAGKVTGELFF.

The chain has TRBV2 and TRBJ1-3, with 7 bases lining up with TRBD1. The CDR3 runs 15 residues. Germline V CDR1 and CDR2: SNHLY, FYNNEI. V was pared by 6 bases and J by 0 bases, with 5 bases of the junction left unmatched. The CDR3 protein is CASSRTGDSGNTIYF. CDR3 sequence (DNA): TGTGCCAGCAGCAGGACAGGAGACTCTGGAAACACCATATATTTT.

V gene TRBV9 combines with J gene TRBJ1-5; D unresolved. Germline values: CDR1 SGDLS, CDR2 YYNGEE. The CDR3 is 15 amino acids. Trimming shortened V by 4 bases and J by 0 bases, and 11 bases separated the two germline ends. Here the CDR3 DNA reads TGTGCCAGCAGCTCAGACGGGGATAGCAATCAGCCCCAGCATTTT. Protein product: CASSSDGDSNQPQHF.

This clone was detected only once. The J gene is TRBJ2-1, the V gene TRBV5-1; TRBD1 matches 10 bases. The germline CDR1 and CDR2 sequences are SGHRS and YFSETQ. This CDR3 region has 15 residues. With V trimmed by 0 bases and J by 9 bases, 6 bases remained unmatched. This chain's CDR3 is CASSLAGTGEGEQFF. As DNA, the CDR3 is TGCGCCAGCAGCTTGGCGGGGACAGGGGAAGGTGAGCAGTTCTTC.

The chain is built from TRBV10-3 and TRBJ2-7; 7 bases align to TRBD1. Germline-derived CDR1 and CDR2 are ENHRY and SYGVKD. V gave up 5 bases and J gave up 6 bases; unmatched junction bases: 10. This CDR3 contains 14 residues. The CDR3 region has the DNA TGTGCCATCAGTACAAGACAGGGTGTCAGCGAGCAGTACTTC. It specifies CAISTRQGVSEQYF.

This clone was observed a single time. The chain couples TRBV6-1 to TRBJ2-7; TRBD1 might be the D (5 bases). This CDR3 region has 15 residues. Trimming left V 6 bases short and J 0 bases short, with 15 bases between. CDR1 is MNHNS and CDR2 is SASEGT in the germline V gene. Here the CDR3 reads CASRPGADNSYEQYF. CDR3 sequence (DNA): TGTGCCAGCAGACCTGGGGCTGACAACTCCTACGAGCAGTACTTC.

The chain recombines TRBV5-4 with TRBJ2-4; TRBD2 agrees at 15 bases. Losses at the gene ends were 4 bases for V and 4 bases for J; bases not matched to a gene: 3. Germline V CDR1 and CDR2: SGHNT, YYREEE (reference sequence). The CDR3 covers 16 residues. CDR3 sequence reads: CASSVGLAGGKNIQYF. The CDR3 region has the DNA TGTGCCAGCAGCGTCGGACTAGCGGGAGGGAAAAACATTCAGTACTTC.

This clone was picked up a small number of times. The V and J genes are TRBV5-1 and TRBJ1-2; 11 bases fit TRBD1. The CDR3 runs to 14 residues. The V segment lost 6 bases and the J segment 4 bases; nucleotides outside the gene matches: 5. Germline V CDR1 and CDR2: SGHRS, YFSETQ. The CDR3: CASTWTGGSYGYTF. The DNA of the CDR3 is TGCGCCAGCACCTGGACAGGGGGCAGCTATGGCTACACCTTC.